Each of the 19 T cell receptor beta chains below was sequenced from the same sample in a study of vaccination effects on CD4 cells after COVID-19. Assay: immunoSEQ multiplex PCR; the TCRdb copy retains only in-frame clones and omits some. Of around 45,000 clones detected, around three quarters appear once; the ten largest clones hold about a tenth. These receptors lack a known antigen. Antigen-specific CD4+ T cells were expanded (with viral peptide pools) by the ViraFEST assay ahead of sequencing. Culture lasted 10 days before CD4+ T cell isolation. None of these healthy vaccinees had been infected with SARS-CoV-2 before vaccination. The specimen comprised CD4+ T cells from PBMCs cultured with SARS-CoV-2 spike peptides, sampled before COVID-19 vaccination. Receptor source: a human donor who received a COVID-19 vaccine.

The chain recombines TRBV4-3 with TRBJ1-6, with D unresolved. Germline V gene data show CDR1 as LGHNA and CDR2 as YSLEER. Trimming left V 1 base short and J 8 bases short, with 15 bases between. The CDR3 loop spans 16 amino acids. The CDR3 region has the DNA TGCGCCAGCAGCCAAGTGGGGAGGGCCGGGTATTCACCCCTCCACTTT. This gives the protein CASSQVGRAGYSPLHF.

CDR3 nucleotide sequence: TGTGCCAGCAGCTGGGGGGACCGCTCTCGGAACACTGAAGCTTTCTTT. The encoded protein is CASSWGDRSRNTEAFF. This chain connects TRBV5-5 to TRBJ1-1, with D tentatively TRBD1 (5 bases). The germline CDR1 and CDR2 sequences are SGHKS and YYEKEE (reference sequence). The germline V and J ends were trimmed by 3 bases and 1 base, with 16 bases remaining between them. The CDR3 has 16 amino acids. The entire variable domain, with the rest obtained from reference TRBV5-5 and TRBJ1-1, is as follows: DAGVTQSPTHLIKTRGQQVTLRCSPISGHKSVSWYQQVLGQGPQFIFQYYEKEERGRGNFPDRFSARQFPNYSSELNVNALLLGDSALYLCASSWGDRSRNTEAFFGQGTRLTVV.

The chain links TRBV19 to TRBJ1-5, with 7 bases that match TRBD1. The CDR3 totals 17 residues. Trimming at V came to 8 bases and at J to 3 bases, leaving 16 bases not matched to a gene. Germline V CDR1 and CDR2: LNHDA, SQIVND (reference sequence). CDR3 sequence: CASRNSGQALNNQPQHF. DNA of the CDR3: TGTGCCAGTCGTAATTCCGGACAGGCCCTCAACAATCAGCCCCAGCATTTT.

The chain employs TRBV10-2 and TRBJ2-1; D remains unclear. The CDR3 contains 12 residues. With 0 bases removed from V and 15 bases from J, the gap between germline ends came to 12 bases. The germline V gene encodes CDR1 WSHSY and CDR2 SAAADI. DNA of the CDR3: TGCGCCAGCAGTGAGTCATATTCGTGGGTGTTCTTC. Translation gives CASSESYSWVFF.

The chain links TRBV5-4 to TRBJ2-1; no firm D call. V was clipped by 7 bases and J by 0 bases, with 14 bases between them. CDR1 is SGHNT and CDR2 is YYREEE in the germline V gene (reference sequence). The length of the CDR3 is 15 residues. The CDR3 loop is CASGQSTSSYNEQFF. DNA of the CDR3: TGTGCCAGCGGCCAGAGCACAAGCTCCTACAATGAGCAGTTCTTC. The variable domain in full, with the rest retrieved from reference TRBV5-4 and TRBJ2-1, is ETGVTQSPTHLIKTRGQQVTLRCSSQSGHNTVSWYQQALGQGPQFIFQYYREEENGRGNFPPRFSGLQFPNYSSELNVNALELDDSALYLCASGQSTSSYNEQFFGPGTRLTVL.

The chain uses TRBV5-1 and TRBJ2-3; D not certain. Deletions cut 0 bases from V and 4 bases from J, with 9 bases between. CDR3 length equals 14 residues. CDR1 is SGHRS and CDR2 is YFSETQ in the germline V gene. The CDR3 region has the DNA TGCGCCAGCAGCTTGGCCCCCACCCCAGATACGCAGTATTTT. This codes for CASSLAPTPDTQYF.

The chain joins TRBV6-5 to TRBJ1-1; weak D call: TRBD1 (5 bases). CDR1 is MNHEY and CDR2 is SVGAGI in the germline V gene. V was cut by 8 bases and J by 4 bases, with 14 bases left in between. The CDR3 extends over 13 amino acids. The CDR3 nucleotides are TGTGCCAGCGTTTTCAGGGTAGGCACTGAAGCTTTCTTT. It codes for CASVFRVGTEAFF.

This clone has a single count. J is TRBJ2-2 and V is TRBV5-1, with a tentative D call TRBD2 (5 bases). With 7 bases removed from V and 3 bases from J, the gap between germline ends came to 16 bases. The CDR3 consists of 15 residues. Germline CDR1 SGHRS, CDR2 YFSETQ. In DNA form, the CDR3 reads TGCGCCAGCTCTGAACCGGGAACTTACACCGGGGAGCTGTTTTTT. This encodes CASSEPGTYTGELFF.

This clone was found a few times. The J gene is TRBJ1-6, the V gene TRBV30; no clear D. Germline values: CDR1 GTSNPN, CDR2 SVGIG (reference sequence). V was trimmed by 1 base and J by 4 bases, leaving 8 bases between them. This CDR3 has 14 residues. This CDR3 is CAWSGEGYNSPLHF. CDR3 coding DNA: TGTGCCTGGAGTGGGGAAGGGTATAATTCACCCCTCCACTTT.

The J gene is TRBJ1-4, the V gene TRBV6-5, with D unclear. Germline CDR1 reads MNHEY; CDR2 reads SVGAGI. V dropped 6 bases and J dropped 4 bases, with 12 bases sitting between them. This CDR3 has 14 residues. The CDR3 coding sequence is TGTGCCAGCAGCCAACGGGAGGTTAATGAAAAACTGTTTTTT. This sequence encodes CASSQREVNEKLFF.

This clone was picked up a small number of times. This sequence joins TRBV11-2 and TRBJ1-2; D may be TRBD1 (5 bases). The CDR3 contains 13 residues. V lost 2 bases to trimming and J lost 3 bases, with 7 bases between them. Germline V gene sequence: CDR1 SGHAT, CDR2 FQNNGV. DNA of the CDR3: TGTGCCAGCAGCTTAACCAGGGACTATGGCTACACCTTC. It is translated as CASSLTRDYGYTF.

V gene TRBV3-1 (or the pseudogene TRBV3-2) combines with J gene TRBJ1-6; D possibly corresponds to TRBD1 (6 bases). Per germline, CDR1 LGHDT and CDR2 YNNKEL (reference sequence). Trimming stripped 1 base from V and 10 bases from J, with 11 bases between. CDR3 length: 14 amino acids. This CDR3 reads CASSQGRGRSPLHF. CDR3 sequence (DNA): TGTGCCAGCAGCCAAGGCAGGGGACGATCACCCCTCCACTTT.

This rearrangement joins TRBV5-6 to TRBJ2-5; perhaps TRBD1 as D (7 bases). This CDR3 has 14 amino acids. Trimming pared 5 bases from V and 2 bases from J, leaving 13 bases between. Germline V gene data show CDR1 as SGHDT and CDR2 as YYEEEE. The CDR3 reads CASRETGRQETQYF. CDR3 nucleotide sequence: TGTGCCAGCAGAGAGACAGGGAGGCAAGAGACCCAGTACTTC.

The chain combines TRBV21-1 with TRBJ2-4. TRBV21-1 is a documented pseudogene. The CDR3 runs to 17 residues. This CDR3 reads CASSTQTDILAKNIQYF. The CDR3 DNA is TGTGCCAGCAGCACCCAGACCGATATTCTAGCCAAAAACATTCAGTACTTC.

This sequence joins TRBV4-1 and TRBJ1-1, with D maybe TRBD1 (6 bases). This CDR3 contains 15 residues. Trimming stripped 6 bases from V and 5 bases from J, with 19 bases between. CDR1 is MGHRA and CDR2 is YSYEKL in the germline V gene. The CDR3 is CASRDWKQGGTEAFF. The CDR3, as DNA: TGCGCCAGCAGGGACTGGAAACAGGGCGGGACTGAAGCTTTCTTT.

This clone was seen once. The rearrangement uses TRBV28 and TRBJ2-7; the D gene is possibly TRBD1 (6 bases). The germline V gene encodes CDR1 MDHEN and CDR2 SYDVKM. V was cut by 6 bases and J by 5 bases, with 8 bases left in between. The length of the CDR3 is 11 residues. The CDR3 DNA follows: TGTGCCAGCAGGTCAGGGGACGAGCAGTACGTC. Translating gives CASRSGDEQYV.

This clone was found once. The chain combines TRBV7-3 with TRBJ1-1; D gene unclear. Trimming stripped 5 bases from V and 4 bases from J, with 17 bases between. CDR1 and CDR2 (germline): SGHTA, FQGTGA. The CDR3 consists of 15 residues. CDR3 in amino acids: CASSPKSGWGTEAFF. CDR3 nucleotide sequence: TGTGCCAGCAGCCCTAAGTCGGGCTGGGGCACTGAAGCTTTCTTT.

The chain employs TRBV5-1 and TRBJ2-6; D gene unclear. CDR3 length equals 18 residues. Trimming removed 2 bases from V and 0 bases from J, with 15 bases in between. Germline V gene sequence: CDR1 SGHRS, CDR2 YFSETQ. The DNA for the CDR3 is TGCGCCAGCAGCTTTGGAGACTCACTATCCTCTGGGGCCAACGTCCTGACTTTC. It encodes CASSFGDSLSSGANVLTF. Full variable domain (outside the CDR3, taken from reference TRBV5-1 and TRBJ2-6): KAGVTQTPRYLIKTRGQQVTLSCSPISGHRSVSWYQQTPGQGLQFLFEYFSETQRNKGNFPGRFSGRQFSNSRSEMNVSTLELGDSALYLCASSFGDSLSSGANVLTFGAGSRLTVL.

This clone was counted between two and nine times. The V gene is TRBV30, the J gene TRBJ2-3; a weak D match, TRBD1 (6 bases). The CDR3 consists of 14 residues. V dropped 4 bases and J dropped 1 base, with 12 bases sitting between them. The germline gives CDR1 GTSNPN, CDR2 SVGIG (reference sequence). This chain's CDR3 is CAWKWGRGTDTQYF. The CDR3 nucleotides are TGTGCCTGGAAGTGGGGGCGCGGCACAGATACGCAGTATTTT.